This T cell receptor beta chain was found in a study of shared clonotypes between healthy human individuals. The CDR3 spans 15 residues. The germline gives CDR1 SGHRS, CDR2 YFSETQ. V gave up 1 base and J gave up 7 bases, with 15 bases separating them. Data came from immunoSEQ multiplex PCR; TCRdb stores just in-frame clones and leaves some out. The sample has roughly 2.2 million clones, approximately 95% seen once; the top ten hold under 0.45%. The TCR comes from a man in his late teens or twenties in good health. Some clones in this sample may be carry-over from other donors' samples. The J gene is TRBJ2-1, the V gene TRBV5-1; possible D gene TRBD2, 6 bases. Sequenced material: naive CD4+ T cells from PBMCs. Sample subset: CD45RA+ positively selected. CDR3 residues: CASSLFGPSGNEQFF. The CDR3 DNA sequence: TGCGCCAGCAGCTTGTTCGGACCGAGCGGGAATGAGCAGTTCTTC. The complete variable domain, with remaining parts taken from reference TRBV5-1 and TRBJ2-1, reads KAGVTQTPRYLIKTRGQQVTLSCSPISGHRSVSWYQQTPGQGLQFLFEYFSETQRNKGNFPGRFSGRQFSNSRSEMNVSTLELGDSALYLCASSLFGPSGNEQFFGPGTRLTVL.